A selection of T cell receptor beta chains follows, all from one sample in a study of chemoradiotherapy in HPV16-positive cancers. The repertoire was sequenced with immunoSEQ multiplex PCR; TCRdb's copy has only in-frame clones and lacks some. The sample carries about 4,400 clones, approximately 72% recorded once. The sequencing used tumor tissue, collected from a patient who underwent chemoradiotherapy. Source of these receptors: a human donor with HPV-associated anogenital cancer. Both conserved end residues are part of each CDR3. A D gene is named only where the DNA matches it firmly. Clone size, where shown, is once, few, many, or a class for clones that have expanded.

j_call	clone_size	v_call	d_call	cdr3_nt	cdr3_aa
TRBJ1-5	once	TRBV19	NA	TGTGCCAGTACCCGAGGGGGGGGCGGTCAGCCCCAGCATTTT	CASTRGGGGQPQHF
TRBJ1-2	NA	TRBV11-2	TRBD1	TGTGCCAGCAGCCAAGAGAGGACAGGGGTTCTATATGGCTACACCTTC	CASSQERTGVLYGYTF
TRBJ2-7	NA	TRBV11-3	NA	TGTGCCAGCAGCTCCCAAGGGGGTGAGCAGTACTTC	CASSSQGGEQYF
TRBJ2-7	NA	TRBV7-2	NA	TGTGCCAGCAGCTTAGAGGCGTCTAGCTCCTACGAGCAGTACTTC	CASSLEASSSYEQYF
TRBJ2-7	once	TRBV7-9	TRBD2	TGTGCCAGCAGCACCTCACAAGGGAGGGGATCCTACGAGCAGTACTTC	CASSTSQGRGSYEQYF
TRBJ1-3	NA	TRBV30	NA	TGTGCCTGGAATGTTGGGGGACTCGGAAACACCATATATTTT	CAWNVGGLGNTIYF
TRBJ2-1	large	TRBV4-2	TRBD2	TGTGCCAGCAGCCAGGCTAGCGGGATTGGCAATGAGCAGTTCTTC	CASSQASGIGNEQFF
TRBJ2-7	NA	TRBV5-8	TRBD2	TGTGCCAGCAGCTTGGAGCTTTGGCTAGCGGGTCCCAACTACGAGCAGTACTTC	CASSLELWLAGPNYEQYF
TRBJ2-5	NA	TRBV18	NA	TGTGCCAGCTCACCAGAAGCTGGGGAGACCCAGTACTTC	CASSPEAGETQYF
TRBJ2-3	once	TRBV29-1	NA	TGCAGCGTTGAAGTGGGCGGGGCTCCACTTCTTCGGGATACGCAGTATTTT	CSVEVGGAPLLRDTQYF
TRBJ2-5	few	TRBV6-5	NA	TGTGCCAGCAGTTACCGGACAGTCCAAGAGACCCAGTACTTC	CASSYRTVQETQYF
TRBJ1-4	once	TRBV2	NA	TGTGCCAGCAGTCCAGTTTCAACTAATGAAAAACTGTTTTTT	CASSPVSTNEKLFF
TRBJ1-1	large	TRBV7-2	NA	TGTGCCAGCAGCAGAGGGACGGAGTATGAAGCTTTCTTT	CASSRGTEYEAFF
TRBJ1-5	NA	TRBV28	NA	TGTGCCAGCGGCCTCCTACAGGGAACGAATCAGCCCCAGCATTTT	CASGLLQGTNQPQHF
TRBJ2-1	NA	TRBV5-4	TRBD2	TGTGCCAGCATGCGGGGGACCTCCTCTCCAAATGAGCAGTTCTTC	CASMRGTSSPNEQFF
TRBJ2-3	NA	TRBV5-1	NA	TGCGCCAGCAGCTTTGGACAGCGCACAGATACGCAGTATTTT	CASSFGQRTDTQYF
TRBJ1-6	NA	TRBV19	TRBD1	TGTGCCAGTAGTGGACAGGATTCACCCCTCCACTTT	CASSGQDSPLHF
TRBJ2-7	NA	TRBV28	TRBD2	TGTGCCAGCAGCCCCTCTAGCGGGAGGTTATTCGAGCAGTACTTC	CASSPSSGRLFEQYF
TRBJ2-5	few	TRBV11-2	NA	TGTGCCAGCAGCTTAGGGGACCTAAGGTCGGAGACCCAGTACTTC	CASSLGDLRSETQYF
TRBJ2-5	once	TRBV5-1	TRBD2	TGCGCCAGCAGCTCCTTCACCAGCGGGAGTGGAGAGACCCAGTACTTC	CASSSFTSGSGETQYF
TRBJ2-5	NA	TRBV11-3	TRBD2	TGTGCCAGCGGCCTAGCGGGAGACCCCCAAGAGACCCAGTACTTC	CASGLAGDPQETQYF
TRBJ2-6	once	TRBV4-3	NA	TGCGCCAGCAGTCAGAACAGGGCTAGCTCTGGGGCCAACGTCCTGACTTTC	CASSQNRASSGANVLTF
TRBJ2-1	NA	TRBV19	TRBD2	TGTGCCAGTAGTCTAAGCGGGACGTCCTACAATGAGCAGTTCTTC	CASSLSGTSYNEQFF
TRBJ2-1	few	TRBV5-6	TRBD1	TGTGCCAGCAGCTGGAGGACAGGAGGCAATGAGCAGTTCTTC	CASSWRTGGNEQFF
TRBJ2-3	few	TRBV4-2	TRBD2	TGTGCCAGCAGCCCAAGCGAGGGAAGCGGGAGACTAGTCACAGATACGCAGTATTTT	CASSPSEGSGRLVTDTQYF
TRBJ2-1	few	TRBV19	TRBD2	TGTGCCAGTACCCAAAGAGGGCGGGGGGACAATGAGCAGTTCTTC	CASTQRGRGDNEQFF
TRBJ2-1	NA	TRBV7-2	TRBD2	TGTGCCAGCAGCCCGCTACTAGCGGGAGGAATTATCCCTAACAATGAGCAGTTCTTC	CASSPLLAGGIIPNNEQFF
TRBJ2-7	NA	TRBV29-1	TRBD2	TGCAGCGTTGGGGGGTCTAGCGGGAGTTACGAGCAGTACTTC	CSVGGSSGSYEQYF
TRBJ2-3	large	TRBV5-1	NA	TGCGCCAGCAGCGTGGGAGCGCGGTCAGATACGCAGTATTTT	CASSVGARSDTQYF
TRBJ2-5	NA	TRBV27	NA	TGTGCCAGCAGTTTATTAGGAACGGAGACCCAGTACTTC	CASSLLGTETQYF
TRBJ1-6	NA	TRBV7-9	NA	TGTGCCAGCAGCTCTAGGGACTTTAATTCACCCCTCCACTTT	CASSSRDFNSPLHF
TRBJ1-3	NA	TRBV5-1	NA	TGCGCCAGCAGCAAGGACAGACCCTCTTACTCTGGAAACACCATATATTTT	CASSKDRPSYSGNTIYF
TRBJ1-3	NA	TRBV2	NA	TGTGCCAGCGGCCGCAGCGCGGGAAACACCATATATTTT	CASGRSAGNTIYF
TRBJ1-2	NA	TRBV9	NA	TGTGCCAGCAGCGTAGGAGGGTACTATGGCTACACCTTC	CASSVGGYYGYTF
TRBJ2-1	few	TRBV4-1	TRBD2	TGCGCCAGCAGCCAAGATGCCGGGACTAGCGGGCGCGAGCAGTTCTTC	CASSQDAGTSGREQFF
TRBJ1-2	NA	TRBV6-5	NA	TGTGCCAGCAGTAGTCAGGGGTTAGGCTACACCTTC	CASSSQGLGYTF
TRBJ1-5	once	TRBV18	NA	TGTGCCAGCTCACCCCGTCAGAGCAATCAGCCCCAGCATTTT	CASSPRQSNQPQHF
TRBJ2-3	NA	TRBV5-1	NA	TGCGCCAGCAGCGAAACCACAGATACGCAGTATTTT	CASSETTDTQYF
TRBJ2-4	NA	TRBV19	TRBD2	TGTGCCAGTAGTATAGATCTAGGAGCGGGAATACTAGCCAAAAACATTCAGTACTTC	CASSIDLGAGILAKNIQYF
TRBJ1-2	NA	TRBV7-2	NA	TGTGCCAGCAGCTTTGGGGGGGGATCCAACTATGGCTACACCTTC	CASSFGGGSNYGYTF
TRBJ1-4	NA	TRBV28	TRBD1	TGTGCCAGCAGCCGGGGACAGCGCAGAGAAAAACTGTTTTTT	CASSRGQRREKLFF
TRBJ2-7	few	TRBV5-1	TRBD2	TGCGCCAGCAGCTTCCTTAGCGGGAGTTACGAGCAGTACTTC	CASSFLSGSYEQYF
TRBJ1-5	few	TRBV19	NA	TGTGCCAGTAGTCCCCGGGGCAGGGGAGGCAATCAGCCCCAGCATTTT	CASSPRGRGGNQPQHF
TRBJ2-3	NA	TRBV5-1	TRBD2	TGCGCCAGCGGACCCGGGACTAGCGGGAGAATAGAGGTAGATACGCAGTATTTT	CASGPGTSGRIEVDTQYF
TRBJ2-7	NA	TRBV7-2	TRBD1	TGTGCCAGCAGCCAGATCACAGGGGGCTCGCAGTACTTC	CASSQITGGSQYF
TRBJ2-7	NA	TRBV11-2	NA	TGTGCCAGCAGCTTGAGGCTCCAAAACTACGAGCAGTACTTC	CASSLRLQNYEQYF